The 31 T cell receptor beta chains below come from one sample, sequenced in a study of cytomegalovirus exposure and HLA in healthy donors (dated by TCRdb to the late 2010s). The protocol used for the library was the immunoSEQ multiplex PCR assay. A mixture of 60 forward primers for TCR Vbeta segments and 13 reverse primers for TCR Jbeta segments was used in the multiplex PCR. TCRdb mirrors the immuneACCESS table, restricted to in-frame sequences. Some clones are absent from its copies; in checked studies, under half trace to an unresolved V gene, and the reason for the others is unknown. Counted in this sample were about 83,000 clones; 80% to 90% of them appeared once. 1.5% to 2% of the sample lies in the top ten. The sample comprised PBMCs. The receptors were sampled from a woman younger than 45 in good health and CMV-seronegative.

A few counts support this clone. The gene calls are TRBV19 and TRBJ1-4, with unresolved D. Germline CDR1 LNHDA, CDR2 SQIVND (reference sequence). V lost 7 bases, J lost 3 bases, and 9 bases lay in between. The CDR3 runs 13 residues. The CDR3: CASTVRANEKLFF. The CDR3 region has the DNA TGTGCCAGTACGGTGAGAGCTAATGAAAAACTGTTTTTT. Using reference TRBV19 and TRBJ1-4 for the parts outside the CDR3, the full variable domain is DGGITQSPKYLFRKEGQNVTLSCEQNLNHDAMYWYRQDPGQGLRLIYYSQIVNDFQKGDIAEGYSVSREKKESFPLTVTSAQKNPTAFYLCASTVRANEKLFFGSGTQLSVL.

The chain is built from TRBV5-4 and TRBJ2-7, with a weak D call TRBD2 (6 bases). From germline, CDR1 is SGHNT and CDR2 YYREEE (reference sequence). The CDR3 is made up of 15 amino acids. Between the trimmed V and J ends, which lost 4 bases and 6 bases, there was a span of 20 bases. This CDR3 is CASSDGTPIEGEQYF. The CDR3 nucleotides are TGTGCCAGCAGCGATGGGACTCCCATCGAGGGCGAGCAGTACTTC.

V usage is TRBV4-2 and J usage is TRBJ1-1; D remains unclear. The CDR3 has 13 residues. Trimming pared 1 base from V and 5 bases from J, leaving 8 bases between. Germline V gives CDR1 LGHNA, CDR2 YNFKEQ. The CDR3 nucleotides are TGTGCCAGCAGCCAAGGAGCGGGAACTGAAGCTTTCTTT. Its protein is CASSQGAGTEAFF.

This chain uses TRBV25-1 with TRBJ1-2; tentative D call: TRBD1 (5 bases). The germline gives CDR1 MGHDK, CDR2 SYGVNS. The V and J ends lost 6 bases and 4 bases respectively, with 9 bases between them. CDR3 size: 12 residues. CDR3 loop: CASSTGGYGYTF. CDR3 DNA: TGTGCCAGCAGCACAGGTGGCTATGGCTACACCTTC.

The chain links TRBV6-1 to TRBJ1-4, with D possibly matching TRBD1 (5 bases). The CDR3 extends over 13 amino acids. V was pared by 7 bases and J by 8 bases, with 14 bases between. The germline gives CDR1 MNHNS, CDR2 SASEGT. DNA of the CDR3: TGTGCCAGCAAGTCGACAGCGAGGGAAAAACTGTTTTTT. Translation gives CASKSTAREKLFF.

The chain carries TRBV25-1 and TRBJ2-5; weak D call: TRBD1 (6 bases). This CDR3 has 14 amino acids. Trimming left V 3 bases short and J 4 bases short, with 12 bases between. From germline, CDR1 is MGHDK and CDR2 SYGVNS. For the CDR3, the DNA is TGTGCCAGCAGTGACCCCGGACAGCCAGAGACCCAGTACTTC. Translated: CASSDPGQPETQYF.

J is TRBJ1-2 and V is TRBV7-9; no clear D. V was pared by 5 bases and J by 2 bases, with 12 bases between. The germline V gene encodes CDR1 SEHNR and CDR2 FQNEAQ (reference sequence). The CDR3 runs to 14 residues. The CDR3 nucleotides are TGTGCCAGCAGCCCCCGTGGAGGGAACTATGGCTACACCTTC. This codes for CASSPRGGNYGYTF.

This clone appeared a few times. The V call is TRBV5-1, the J call TRBJ1-3, with a tentative D call TRBD1 (6 bases). Per germline, CDR1 SGHRS and CDR2 YFSETQ. The CDR3 contains 16 residues. Deletions cut 0 bases from V and 4 bases from J, with 14 bases between. The CDR3, as DNA: TGCGCCAGCAGCTTGGTCTCCAGCAGGGGAGGAAACACCATATATTTT. Its translation: CASSLVSSRGGNTIYF.

This rearrangement joins TRBV2 to TRBJ2-7, with 12 bases identical to TRBD1. The CDR3 is 14 residues long. Germline trimming cut 8 bases from V and 6 bases from J; bases unmatched to any gene: 8. Germline assignment: CDR1 SNHLY and CDR2 FYNNEI. The CDR3: CASQRGQGASEQYF. Written as DNA, the CDR3 is TGTGCCAGCCAGCGGGGACAGGGGGCTTCCGAGCAGTACTTC.

V and J are TRBV4-3 and TRBJ2-7, with D uncertain. This CDR3 is built from 15 residues. Germline values: CDR1 LGHNA, CDR2 YSLEER. The V end lost 0 bases, the J end lost 1 base, and 10 bases lay between the germline ends. This chain's CDR3 is CASSQERSNSYEQYF. DNA for the CDR3: TGCGCCAGCAGCCAAGAAAGGAGTAATTCCTACGAGCAGTACTTC.

This chain joins TRBV7-3 and TRBJ2-2; TRBD1 aligns across 11 bases. The germline CDR1 and CDR2 sequences are SGHTA and FQGTGA. J lost 3 bases, V lost 5 bases, and 5 bases had no gene match. CDR3 size: 16 residues. The CDR3 region has the DNA TGTGCCAGCAGCCCGCGGACAGGGGGCCACACCGGGGAGCTGTTTTTT. Amino acids: CASSPRTGGHTGELFF.

The chain carries TRBV6-1 and TRBJ2-5; possible D gene TRBD1, 5 bases. Germline CDR1 reads MNHNS; CDR2 reads SASEGT. V shed 4 bases and J shed 2 bases, with 11 bases lying between them. The CDR3 is 14 amino acids. The CDR3, as DNA: TGTGCCAGCAGTGGATTAGGGGTTCAAGAGACCCAGTACTTC. Translating gives CASSGLGVQETQYF.

The gene calls are TRBV10-3 and TRBJ2-5, with D maybe TRBD1 (5 bases). This CDR3 is built from 16 residues. V gave up 3 bases and J gave up 1 base, with 15 bases separating them. In germline, CDR1 is ENHRY, CDR2 SYGVKD. Here the CDR3 reads CAISEALGPGQETQYF. The DNA for the CDR3 is TGTGCCATCAGTGAAGCGCTGGGGCCGGGCCAAGAGACCCAGTACTTC.

The chain employs TRBV15 and TRBJ1-1; D is possibly TRBD1 (5 bases). This CDR3 is 16 amino acids long. Trimming took off 0 bases at V and 5 bases at J, with 16 bases between the two ends. Germline V gives CDR1 LNHNV, CDR2 YYDKDF (reference sequence). This chain's CDR3 is CATSRDPGGAGTEAFF. As DNA, the CDR3 is TGTGCCACCAGCAGAGATCCAGGAGGGGCCGGGACTGAAGCTTTCTTT. Based on the CDR3 plus reference TRBV15 and TRBJ1-1, the full variable domain is DAMVIQNPRYQVTQFGKPVTLSCSQTLNHNVMYWYQQKSSQAPKLLFHYYDKDFNNEADTPDNFQSRRPNTSFCFLDIRSPGLGDTAMYLCATSRDPGGAGTEAFFGQGTRLTVV.

This chain connects TRBV7-2 to TRBJ2-3; 8 nucleotides align to TRBD2. V was clipped by 5 bases and J by 1 base; unmatched bases: 5. CDR1 is SGHTA and CDR2 is FQGNSA in the germline V gene. CDR3 length equals 15 residues. The CDR3 loop reads CASSPGTRGTDTQYF. CDR3 coding DNA: TGTGCCAGCAGCCCCGGGACTAGAGGCACAGATACGCAGTATTTT.

This clone has just one count. The J gene is TRBJ2-3, the V gene TRBV6-1; possible D gene TRBD2, 6 bases. Deletions cut 3 bases from V and 2 bases from J, with 12 bases between. The CDR3 is made up of 15 amino acids. Germline values: CDR1 MNHNS, CDR2 SASEGT. Written as DNA, the CDR3 is TGTGCCAGCAGTGAGGGACTGACCCACACAGATACGCAGTATTTT. This codes for CASSEGLTHTDTQYF.

The chain uses TRBV28 and TRBJ2-7, with 8 bases matching TRBD1. This CDR3 has 14 residues. Germline loops: CDR1 MDHEN, CDR2 SYDVKM. J was trimmed by 2 bases and V by 6 bases; bases with no gene match: 6. CDR3 residues: CASSTGQATYEQYF. DNA of the CDR3: TGTGCCAGCAGCACGGGACAGGCGACCTACGAGCAGTACTTC.

This clone was counted a few times. The rearrangement links TRBV10-2 to TRBJ2-5; D gene uncertain. CDR1 is WSHSY and CDR2 is SAAADI in the germline V gene. This CDR3 is 11 amino acids long. Trimming pared 4 bases from V and 5 bases from J, leaving 5 bases between. This CDR3 reads CASSGAETQYF. The CDR3 DNA reads TGCGCCAGCAGTGGTGCGGAGACCCAGTACTTC.

The chain is built from TRBV6-5 and TRBJ1-1; no clear D. Germline V CDR1 and CDR2: MNHEY, SVGAGI. With 1 base removed from V and 0 bases from J, the gap between germline ends came to 9 bases. The CDR3 has 15 amino acids. CDR3 loop: CASSYLRLMNTEAFF. The CDR3 DNA reads as TGTGCCAGCAGTTACTTAAGACTGATGAACACTGAAGCTTTCTTT.

The chain is built from TRBV28 and TRBJ1-4; D gene ambiguous. Germline CDR1 is MDHEN and CDR2 is SYDVKM. The CDR3 has 13 amino acids. Trimming removed 10 bases at V and 8 bases at J, with 17 bases between. DNA for the CDR3: TGTGCCACCCGCCCCCAGAGCGGGGAAAAACTGTTTTTT. This codes for CATRPQSGEKLFF.

The rearrangement joins TRBV6-1 to TRBJ2-2, with D maybe TRBD1 (8 bases). V was shortened by 5 bases and J by 5 bases, with 15 bases between the two germline ends. Looked up from germline, CDR1 is MNHNS and CDR2 is SASEGT. The CDR3 extends over 15 amino acids. DNA for the CDR3: TGTGCCAGCAGTCTACAGGGGGGGAGTACCGGGGAGCTGTTTTTT. Encoded protein: CASSLQGGSTGELFF.

The chain joins TRBV30 to TRBJ1-4; 7 bases agree with TRBD1. J was trimmed by 8 bases and V by 0 bases; bases with no gene match: 0. The CDR3 sequence is 12 residues long. Germline CDR1 is GTSNPN and CDR2 is SVGIG (reference sequence). CDR3 bases: TGTGCCTGGAGTGTACAGGGGGAAAAACTGTTTTTT. Translated: CAWSVQGEKLFF.

The chain joins TRBV18 to TRBJ2-3, with 8 bases that match TRBD1. This CDR3 contains 16 residues. Germline values: CDR1 KGHSH, CDR2 LQKENI. The V segment lost 5 bases and the J segment 1 base; nucleotides outside the gene matches: 8. The CDR3 DNA reads TGTGCCAGCTCAAAGGACAGGGTTGGGGGCACAGATACGCAGTATTTT. Translation gives CASSKDRVGGTDTQYF.

The rearrangement links TRBV5-1 to TRBJ2-6; no clear D gene. Germline CDR1 reads SGHRS; CDR2 reads YFSETQ. The V and J ends lost 0 bases and 0 bases respectively, with 10 bases between them. This CDR3 has 17 amino acids. Here the CDR3 reads CASSLVAGRSGANVLTF. The CDR3 DNA reads TGCGCCAGCAGCTTGGTGGCAGGCCGCTCTGGGGCCAACGTCCTGACTTTC.

The chain links TRBV6-1 to TRBJ1-1, with 11 bases that match TRBD1. Trimming cost V 7 bases and J 3 bases; bases outside gene matches: 7. CDR1 MNHNS and CDR2 SASEGT come from the germline V gene. The CDR3 runs to 15 residues. CDR3 loop: CASTLEDRGHTEAFF. CDR3 sequence (DNA): TGTGCCAGCACCCTGGAGGACAGGGGGCACACTGAAGCTTTCTTT.

The gene calls are TRBV7-3 and TRBJ2-2; 14 bases fit TRBD2. The germline CDR1 and CDR2 sequences are SGHTA and FQGTGA. The CDR3 is 19 amino acids. V dropped 8 bases and J dropped 4; count of bases not matched to a gene: 15. The CDR3 nucleotides read TGTGCCAGCCGGGACACCGGGACTAGCGGGAGAGGGGGCACCGGGGAGCTGTTTTTT. Protein product: CASRDTGTSGRGGTGELFF.

The chain recombines TRBV29-1 with TRBJ1-1; D remains ambiguous. Germline lookup yields CDR1 SQVTM and CDR2 ANQGSEA. V was shortened by 7 bases and J by 0 bases, with 9 bases between the two germline ends. The CDR3 length is 12 residues. Here the CDR3 DNA reads TGCAGCGCTCGACTGCTGAACACTGAAGCTTTCTTT. This gives the protein CSARLLNTEAFF.

This chain uses TRBV6-6 with TRBJ2-7; TRBD2 matches at 8 bases. The junction had 5 bases not matched to a gene; V was cut back by 1 base and J by 6 bases. Germline values: CDR1 MNHNY, CDR2 SVGAGI (reference sequence). The CDR3 consists of 14 residues. CDR3 sequence: CASSYFSGNGEQYF. The CDR3 DNA reads TGTGCCAGCAGTTACTTTAGCGGGAACGGCGAGCAGTACTTC.

The chain employs TRBV6-1 and TRBJ2-7, with D possibly matching TRBD2 (6 bases). Germline V gene sequence: CDR1 MNHNS, CDR2 SASEGT. The CDR3 runs 14 residues. Trimming pared 5 bases from V and 1 base from J, leaving 12 bases between. CDR3 in amino acids: CASSSSSESYEQYF. In nucleotides, the CDR3 is TGTGCCAGCAGTTCGTCTAGCGAGTCCTACGAGCAGTACTTC.

The chain is built from TRBV5-1 and TRBJ2-5; maybe TRBD1 (6 bases). Trimming removed 5 bases from V and 1 base from J, with 12 bases in between. CDR3 length: 14 amino acids. CDR1 and CDR2 from the germline V gene are SGHRS and YFSETQ. The CDR3 reads CASRLQGSQETQYF. CDR3 DNA: TGCGCCAGCAGACTCCAGGGGTCCCAAGAGACCCAGTACTTC.

This chain uses TRBV5-1 with TRBJ2-3, with TRBD2 identical over 8 bases. V shed 0 bases, J shed 4 bases, and the junction held 4 bases outside the gene matches. The V gene's germline CDR1 is SGHRS and CDR2 YFSETQ. CDR3 length equals 15 residues. CDR3 nucleotides: TGCGCCAGCAGCTTGGGAGCGGGAGTGTCAGATACGCAGTATTTT. Translation: CASSLGAGVSDTQYF.